This passage covers 8 T cell receptor beta chains from one sample sequenced in a study of PD-1 blockade in mismatch repair-deficient tumors. The method was immunoSEQ multiplex PCR; TCRdb's version includes in-frame clones alone and lacks a portion of them. In the table there are 80,000 to 130,000 clones, 70% to 85% of which are singletons. The sequencing used peripheral blood, collected roughly 35 weeks after starting pembrolizumab. These receptors were taken from an adult with mismatch repair-deficient cancer.

The chain is built from TRBV30 and TRBJ2-3, with D maybe TRBD2 (6 bases). V was clipped by 2 bases and J by 3 bases, with 9 bases between them. Germline-derived CDR1 and CDR2 are GTSNPN and SVGIG (reference sequence). This CDR3 contains 13 residues. The CDR3 reads CAWSREITDTQYF. The CDR3 nucleotides are TGTGCCTGGAGTCGGGAGATAACAGATACGCAGTATTTT.

The V and J genes are TRBV7-9 and TRBJ2-7, with 11 bases identical to TRBD1. Germline trimming cut 4 bases from V and 5 bases from J; bases unmatched to any gene: 7. The CDR3 contains 15 residues. Germline V lookup: CDR1 SEHNR, CDR2 FQNEAQ (reference sequence). Written as DNA, the CDR3 is TGTGCCAGCAGCTCTCCCCGGGACAGGGGGAACGAGCAGTACTTC. Protein: CASSSPRDRGNEQYF.

The rearrangement uses TRBV27 and TRBJ2-7; 7 bases agree with TRBD1. Germline lookup yields CDR1 MNHEY and CDR2 SMNVEV (reference sequence). Trimming at V came to 6 bases and at J to 4 bases, leaving 3 bases not matched to a gene. This CDR3 is built from 12 residues. CDR3 nucleotides: TGTGCCAGCAGAGGGGGCTGGTACGAGCAGTACTTC. It is translated as CASRGGWYEQYF.

The rearrangement uses TRBV28 and TRBJ2-3; D is perhaps TRBD1 (6 bases). This CDR3 spans 14 amino acids. The germline V and J ends were trimmed by 7 bases and 0 bases, with 11 bases remaining between them. Germline V gene data show CDR1 as MDHEN and CDR2 as SYDVKM. CDR3 DNA: TGTGCCAGCAACAGGGTTCGTAGCACAGATACGCAGTATTTT. Protein: CASNRVRSTDTQYF.

This chain uses TRBV27 with TRBJ2-7; TRBD1 is a possible D gene (6 bases). This CDR3 region has 13 residues. CDR1 is MNHEY, CDR2 SMNVEV, per germline (reference sequence). V was shortened by 5 bases and J by 5 bases, with 13 bases between the two germline ends. This CDR3 reads CASSTRGGDEQYF. The CDR3 nucleotides read TGTGCCAGCAGTACCCGTGGGGGCGACGAGCAGTACTTC.

This chain links TRBV5-6 with TRBJ2-3; no clear D. CDR1 SGHDT and CDR2 YYEEEE come from the germline V gene. The CDR3 totals 13 residues. V was cut by 0 bases and J by 5 bases, with 7 bases left in between. The DNA of the CDR3 is TGTGCCAGCAGCTTGGTCCCAGAAGATACGCAGTATTTT. Protein product: CASSLVPEDTQYF.

V and J are TRBV4-2 and TRBJ1-2; tentatively, D is TRBD1 (5 bases). The CDR3 has 16 residues. The V gene lost 4 bases and the J gene lost 4 bases, with 19 bases spanning the gap. Looked up from germline, CDR1 is LGHNA and CDR2 is YNFKEQ. The CDR3 sequence is CASSPSGQGTAYGYTF. In nucleotides, the CDR3 is TGTGCCAGCAGCCCGTCCGGGCAGGGTACGGCCTATGGCTACACCTTC.

This clone was detected only once. This sequence joins TRBV6-1 and TRBJ2-1; TRBD2 might be the D (6 bases). Per the germline V gene, CDR1 is MNHNS and CDR2 is SASEGT. The CDR3 is 16 residues long. V was pared by 2 bases and J by 0 bases, with 11 bases between. Here the CDR3 reads CASSERAGYSYNEQFF. In DNA form, the CDR3 reads TGTGCCAGCAGTGAACGGGCGGGATACTCCTACAATGAGCAGTTCTTC.